What follows are 6 T cell receptor beta chains derived from one specimen sequenced in a study of human T cells and chemical hapten exposure. TCRdb called the 5' RACE reads again in MiXCR, with one record for every CDR3 protein. The sample yields 130,000 or so distinct CDR3 sequences, approximately 4% seen once. Extraction yielded total RNA from whole blood (unfractionated). These receptors were collected from a female donor in good health.

This clonotype was seen many times. The chain joins TRBV7-8 to TRBJ2-3; 7 nucleotides align to TRBD2. This CDR3 region has 16 residues. V shed 4 bases and J 0 bases; nucleotides not matched to a gene: 7. Germline V gene lookup returns CDR1 SGHVS and CDR2 FQNEAQ. In DNA, the CDR3 is TGTGCCAGCAGCTCTAAGCGGGGAACTAGCACAGATACGCAGTATTTT. This sequence encodes CASSSKRGTSTDTQYF.

This clonotype was seen a handful of times. The rearrangement links TRBV7-2 to TRBJ1-1; 9 bases are a match to TRBD1. Germline-derived CDR1 and CDR2 are SGHTA and FQGNSA. CDR3 size: 15 residues. With 3 bases clipped from V and 3 bases from J, the junction kept 5 bases outside the gene matches. CDR3 DNA: TGTGCCAGCAGCTTCGCGGACAGGGGTCACACTGAAGCTTTCTTT. Translation: CASSFADRGHTEAFF.

Many counts were recorded for this clonotype. The V and J genes are TRBV27 and TRBJ2-3; 10 nucleotides align to TRBD2. Unmatched junction bases numbered 9, after V lost 6 bases and J lost 3 bases. The CDR3 spans 16 residues. Germline assignment: CDR1 MNHEY and CDR2 SMNVEV (reference sequence). CDR3 DNA: TGTGCCAGCAGCCGGAGCGGGGGGGTTGGTACAGATACGCAGTATTTT. It yields the protein CASSRSGGVGTDTQYF.

This chain joins TRBV7-9 and TRBJ2-3, with 9 bases lining up with TRBD1. There are 14 residues in the CDR3. In germline, CDR1 is SEHNR, CDR2 FQNEAQ (reference sequence). V was pared by 5 bases and J by 6 bases, with 6 bases of the junction left unmatched. The CDR3 DNA is TGTGCCAGCAGCCTAGGGACAGGGAGGGATACGCAGTATTTT. Translated, it gives CASSLGTGRDTQYF.

This clonotype showed up many times. For the CDR3, the DNA is TGTGCCAGCAGTTTCAGACAGGGGAATAATTCACCCCTCCACTTT. Its translation is CASSFRQGNNSPLHF. V and J are TRBV28 and TRBJ1-6; TRBD1 aligns across 8 bases. Germline CDR1 MDHEN, CDR2 SYDVKM. The J segment lost 5 bases and the V segment lost 3 bases, leaving 3 bases of the junction unmatched. This CDR3 is 15 amino acids long.

The V gene is TRBV7-9, the J gene TRBJ2-2, with D unresolved. This CDR3 has 16 amino acids. V shed 0 bases and J shed 0 bases, with 8 bases lying between them. Germline assignment: CDR1 SEHNR and CDR2 FQNEAQ (reference sequence). CDR3 nucleotides: TGTGCCAGCAGCTTAGCGGTGGGGACGAACACCGGGGAGCTGTTTTTT. Residues: CASSLAVGTNTGELFF.